This TCR beta chain derives from a study of cytomegalovirus exposure and HLA in healthy donors. Vbeta (60) and Jbeta (13) primers were used in the PCR. TCRdb keeps only in-frame clones here, not all; method: immunoSEQ multiplex PCR. Reported are approximately 43,000 clones; the ten largest clones contain about 1.8%. Trimming at V came to 0 bases and at J to 4 bases, leaving 8 bases not matched to a gene. Per the germline V gene, CDR1 is MGHRA and CDR2 is YSYEKL. This CDR3 region has 18 residues. Sample: PBMCs. The chain couples TRBV4-1 to TRBJ2-7; TRBD2 matches 14 bases. This TCR was recovered from a woman aged 25 to 39 in good health and CMV-seronegative. The CDR3 DNA reads TGCGCCAGCAGCCAAGAAGCCGGGACTAGCGGGAGAGTGTACGAGCAGTACTTC. This gives the protein CASSQEAGTSGRVYEQYF.